The table lists the clone carrying this T cell receptor beta chain with many counts. The antigen is not known. This CDR3 is built from 16 residues. CDR1 is SEHNR and CDR2 is FQNEAQ in the germline V gene (reference sequence). Trimming took off 1 base at V and 0 bases at J, with 11 bases between the two ends. This sample was taken from a study of spatial heterogeneity in lung cancer. The study, taken as a whole, reports: It was found that expanded intratumoral alpha and beta TCR counts tracked tumor mutation counts.

Each CDR3 protein is one row after TCRdb ran MiXCR on the 5' RACE reads. The sample holds around 13,000 distinct CDR3 sequences, around 6.1% seen once. This sample's time point: sample taken at primary tumor resection. The V and J genes are TRBV7-9 and TRBJ2-3; D unresolved. The input for sequencing was lung tumor tissue, taken at surgery. This sequence originates from a female donor with early-stage non-small cell lung cancer. The DNA for the CDR3 is TGTGCCAGCAGCTTAGAGCGCGGAAGGAGCACAGATACGCAGTATTTT. Amino acids: CASSLERGRSTDTQYF.